This T cell receptor (beta chain) was obtained from a study of T-cell memory formation after mild COVID-19. Study-level background: Largely donor-specific TCR clusters were found. Findings and caveats of the study: Researchers found some responding clones in pre-infection memory, a sign that cross-reactive memory joined. Mainly in CM and EM were contracting CD4+ clones; CD8+ were in EMRA.

Trimming cost V 0 bases and J 1 base; bases outside gene matches: 3. The CDR3 totals 14 residues. Germline lookup yields CDR1 GTSNPN and CDR2 SVGIG (reference sequence). At least ten counts were recorded for this clonotype. Its antigen remains unknown. TCRdb re-derived calls from the 5' RACE reads in MiXCR, one entry per CDR3 protein. The sample contains about 430,000 distinct CDR3 sequences, about a sixth of which appear only once. The sequence came from a man between 18 and 35 years old who had mild COVID-19 (a few samples of this study predate the infection). Cell type and time point are not known. Sequencing input: PBMCs or a T cell subset sorted from them (not recorded which). The J gene is TRBJ2-7, the V gene TRBV30, with 7 bases that match TRBD2. The chain's CDR3 is CAWSVLAGSYEQYF. The DNA of the CDR3 is TGTGCCTGGAGTGTCTTAGCGGGTTCCTACGAGCAGTACTTC.